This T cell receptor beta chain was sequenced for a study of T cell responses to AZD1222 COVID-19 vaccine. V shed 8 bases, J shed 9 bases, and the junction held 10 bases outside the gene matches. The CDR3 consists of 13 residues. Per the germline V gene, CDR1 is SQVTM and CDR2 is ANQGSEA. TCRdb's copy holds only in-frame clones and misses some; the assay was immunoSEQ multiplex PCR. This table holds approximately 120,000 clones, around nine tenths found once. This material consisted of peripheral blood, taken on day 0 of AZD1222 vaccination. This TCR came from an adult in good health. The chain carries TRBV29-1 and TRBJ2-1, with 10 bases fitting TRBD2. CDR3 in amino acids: CSFSGGARIEQFF. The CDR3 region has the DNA TGCAGCTTCAGCGGGGGGGCTCGAATTGAGCAGTTCTTC.